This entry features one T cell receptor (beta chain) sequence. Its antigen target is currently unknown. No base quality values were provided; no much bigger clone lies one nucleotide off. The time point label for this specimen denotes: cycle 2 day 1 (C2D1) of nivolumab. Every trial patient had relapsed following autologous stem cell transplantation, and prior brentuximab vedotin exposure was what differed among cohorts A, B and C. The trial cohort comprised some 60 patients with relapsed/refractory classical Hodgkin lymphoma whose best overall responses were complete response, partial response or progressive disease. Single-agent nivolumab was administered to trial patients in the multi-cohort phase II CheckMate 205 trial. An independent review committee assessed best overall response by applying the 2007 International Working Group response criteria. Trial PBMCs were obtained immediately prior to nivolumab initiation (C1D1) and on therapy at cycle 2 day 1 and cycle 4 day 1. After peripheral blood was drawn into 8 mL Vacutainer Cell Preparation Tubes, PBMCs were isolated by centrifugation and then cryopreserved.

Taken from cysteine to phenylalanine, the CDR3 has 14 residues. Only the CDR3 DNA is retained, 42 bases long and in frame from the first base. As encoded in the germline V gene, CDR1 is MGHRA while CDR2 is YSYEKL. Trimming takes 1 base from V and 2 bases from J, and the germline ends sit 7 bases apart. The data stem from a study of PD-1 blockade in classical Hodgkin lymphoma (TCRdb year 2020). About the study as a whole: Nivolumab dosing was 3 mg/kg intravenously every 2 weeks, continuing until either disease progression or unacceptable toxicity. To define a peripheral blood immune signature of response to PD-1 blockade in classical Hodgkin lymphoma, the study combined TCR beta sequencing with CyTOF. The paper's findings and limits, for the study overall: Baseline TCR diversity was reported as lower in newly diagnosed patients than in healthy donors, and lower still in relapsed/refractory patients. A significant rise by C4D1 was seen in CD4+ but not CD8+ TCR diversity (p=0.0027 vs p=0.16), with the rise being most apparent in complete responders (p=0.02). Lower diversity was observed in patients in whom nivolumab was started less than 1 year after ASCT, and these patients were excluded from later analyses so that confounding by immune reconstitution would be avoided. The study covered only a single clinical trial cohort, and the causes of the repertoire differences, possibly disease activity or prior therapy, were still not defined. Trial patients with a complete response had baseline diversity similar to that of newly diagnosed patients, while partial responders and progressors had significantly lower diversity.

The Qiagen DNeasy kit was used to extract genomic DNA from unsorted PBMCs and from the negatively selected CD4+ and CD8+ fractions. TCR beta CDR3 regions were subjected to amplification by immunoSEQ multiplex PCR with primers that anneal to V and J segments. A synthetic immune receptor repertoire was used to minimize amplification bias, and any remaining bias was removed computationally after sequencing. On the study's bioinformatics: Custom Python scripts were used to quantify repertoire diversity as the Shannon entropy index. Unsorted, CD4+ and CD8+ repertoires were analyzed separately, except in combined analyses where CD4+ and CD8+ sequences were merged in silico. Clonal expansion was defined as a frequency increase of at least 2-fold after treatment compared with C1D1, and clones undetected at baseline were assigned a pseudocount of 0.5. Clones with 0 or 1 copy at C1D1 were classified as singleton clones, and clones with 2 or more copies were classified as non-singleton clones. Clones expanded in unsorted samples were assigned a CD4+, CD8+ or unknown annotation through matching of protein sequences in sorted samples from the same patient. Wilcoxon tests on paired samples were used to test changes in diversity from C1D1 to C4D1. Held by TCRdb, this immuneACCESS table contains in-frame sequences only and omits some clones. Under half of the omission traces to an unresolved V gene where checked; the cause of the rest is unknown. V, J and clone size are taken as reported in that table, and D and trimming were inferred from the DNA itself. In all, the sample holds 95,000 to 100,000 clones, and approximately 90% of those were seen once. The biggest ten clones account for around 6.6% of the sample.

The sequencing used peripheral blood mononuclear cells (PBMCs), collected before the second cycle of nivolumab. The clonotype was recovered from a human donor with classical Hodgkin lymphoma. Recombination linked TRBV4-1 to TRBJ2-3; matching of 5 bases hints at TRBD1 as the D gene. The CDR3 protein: CASSQGQYTDTQYF. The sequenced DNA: TGCGCCAGCAGCCAAGGACAGTACACAGATACGCAGTATTTT.